This T cell receptor (beta chain) was sequenced during a study of blood T cell repertoires in COVID-19 (dated by TCRdb to about 2020). Notes on the research overall: Collaborator samples came from the United States, Italy and Spain and covered acute and convalescent phases of COVID-19. The prospective study material was composed of cDNA or gDNA derived from T cells, B-cell-depleted T cells, or PBMCs. The dataset comprised deeply sampled blood TCRbeta repertoires from subjects exposed to, actively infected with, or recovered from COVID-19. The repertoires were made available in a free public database intended to serve as a resource for research on the immune response to SARS-CoV-2. Samples were obtained from the ongoing ImmuneRACE study (first 160 participants) and from some 1,300 subjects provided by 6 global collaborators. The sample metadata nearly always contained a de-identified subject ID, COVID-19 status, age in years and sex. Where available, HLA class I and class II types were taken from metadata supplied by the sample provider and were not determined by assay-based typing.

Points on this clone: The antigen it binds to is not known. No quality values exist for individual bases; no much larger clone is one base distant.

The collaborating institutions used their own protocols to collect whole blood in K2EDTA tubes. For TCRbeta analysis, collaborators shipped samples as frozen whole blood, isolated PBMCs, or DNA extracted from either of those sample types. What the work shows at the level of the full study, not this receptor alone: The quantity of clinical and demographic metadata differed by source and by participant and was supplied without curation.

TCRbeta CDR3 regions were amplified from genomic DNA using the immunoSEQ Assay, a bias-controlled multiplex PCR. The paper's data handling went like this. Within the assay, amplification of reference gene primers was used to estimate how many nucleated cells each sample contained. To quantify the absolute abundance of each unique TCRbeta CDR3 rearrangement, sequence reads were collapsed and filtered. Productive Simpson clonality was computed per sample as the square root of Simpson's diversity index over productive rearrangements. The table was pulled from immuneACCESS by TCRdb, which kept in-frame rearrangements only. Such tables lose some clones; where checked, under half of the loss comes from unresolved V genes, and the rest has no known cause. That table supplies the V and J calls and clone size; D and trimming were determined from the DNA. For this sample the table gives about 50,000 clones, of which about 83% were detected only once. Of the sample, just under 7% falls within the top ten clones.

This receptor was obtained from a man aged 65-85 years with active COVID-19. The sequencing sample was made of peripheral blood.

The nucleotide sequence reads TGTGCCGCCGCGGGGTCAGCGAACACCGGGGAGCTGTTTTTT. It is translated as CAAAGSANTGELFF. Here the chain combines TRBV6-5 and TRBJ2-2; D gene: possibly TRBD2, on 6 matching bases. Its CDR3 holds 14 amino acids, cysteine through phenylalanine. The read is trimmed to its CDR3 DNA, 42 bases read in frame from base 1. V is pared back by 11 bases and J by 0 bases, with 13 bases lying between the germline termini. In the germline V gene, CDR1 corresponds to MNHEY and CDR2 to SVGAGI.